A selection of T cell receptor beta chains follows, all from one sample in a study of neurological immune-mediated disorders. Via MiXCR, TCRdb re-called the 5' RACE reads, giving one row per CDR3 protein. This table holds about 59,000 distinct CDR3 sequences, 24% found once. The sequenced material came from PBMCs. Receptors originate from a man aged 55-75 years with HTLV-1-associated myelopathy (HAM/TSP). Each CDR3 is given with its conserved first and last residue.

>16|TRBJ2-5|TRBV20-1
CSAGVMKGGNQETQYF
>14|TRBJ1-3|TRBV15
CATSRDRAGNTIYF
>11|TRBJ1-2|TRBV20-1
CSARSETAAAF
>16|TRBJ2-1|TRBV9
CASSDSGYTIAGEQFF
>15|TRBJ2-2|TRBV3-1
CASSQGTGTTGELFF
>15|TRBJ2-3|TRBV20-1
CSARGSSGRPDTQYF
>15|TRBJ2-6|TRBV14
CASSQAGTGANVLTF
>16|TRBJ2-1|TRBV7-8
CASSGRAPKGKNEQFF
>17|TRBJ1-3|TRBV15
CATSRDPRGYSGNTIYF
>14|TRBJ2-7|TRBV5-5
CASSTGTKTYEQYF
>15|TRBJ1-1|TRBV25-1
CASSKQGNERAEAFF
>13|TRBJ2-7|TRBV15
CATSRDNPHEQYF
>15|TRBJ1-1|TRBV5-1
CASSSQGVGNTEAFF
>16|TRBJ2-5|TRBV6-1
CASSITQDTLPETQYF
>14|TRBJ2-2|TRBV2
CASSEGGNTGELFF
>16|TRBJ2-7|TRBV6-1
CASSTMGTGGTYEQYF
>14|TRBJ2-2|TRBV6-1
CASRGLVNTGELFF
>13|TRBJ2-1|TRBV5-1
CASSLTEYNEQFF
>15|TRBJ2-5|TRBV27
CASSPRVAYQETQYF
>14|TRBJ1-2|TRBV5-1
CASSLDAGDHGYTF
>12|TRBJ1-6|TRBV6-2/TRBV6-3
CASVTGVSPLHF
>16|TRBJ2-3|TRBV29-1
CSVEDLAGGVTDTQYF
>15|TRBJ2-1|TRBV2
CASSELAGVLNEQFF
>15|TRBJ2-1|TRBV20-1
CSARLGTSGRNEQFF
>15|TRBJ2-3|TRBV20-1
CSARAGTSGSDTQYF
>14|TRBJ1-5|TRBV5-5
CASSFEGIGEPQHF
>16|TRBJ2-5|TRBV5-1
CASSPRQGGREETQYF
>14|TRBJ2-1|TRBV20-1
CSAAHRRVYNEQFF
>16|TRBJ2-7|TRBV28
CASSLHGTGGYYEQYF
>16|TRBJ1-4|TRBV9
CASSADTGQGGEKLFF
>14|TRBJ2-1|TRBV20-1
CSAAPGGVYNEQFF
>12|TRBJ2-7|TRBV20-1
CSARTRSYEQYF
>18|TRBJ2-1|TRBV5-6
CASSFWDRTKLGYNEQFF
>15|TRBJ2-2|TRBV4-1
CASSPGTSGSGELFF
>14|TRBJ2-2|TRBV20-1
CSARPQGKGGELFF
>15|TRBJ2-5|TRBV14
CASSQIGPYQETQYF
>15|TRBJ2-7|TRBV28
CASTLEGQGVYEQYF
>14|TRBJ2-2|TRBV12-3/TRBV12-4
CASSLNSPTGELFF
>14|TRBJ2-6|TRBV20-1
CIVERSSGANVLTF
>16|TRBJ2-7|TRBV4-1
CASSQDLRGSSYEQYF
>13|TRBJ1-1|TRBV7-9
CASARIMNTEAFF
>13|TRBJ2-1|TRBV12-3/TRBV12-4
CASSLAGRDEQFF
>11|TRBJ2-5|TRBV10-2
CASSIRETQYF
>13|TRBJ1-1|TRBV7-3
CASSKQGNTEAFF
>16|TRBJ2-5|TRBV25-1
CASSELTSGGRETQYF
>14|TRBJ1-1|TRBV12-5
CASARGRAATEAFF
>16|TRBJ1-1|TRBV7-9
CASSLPGQGRTTEAFF
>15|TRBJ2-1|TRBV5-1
CASSFDGTGFNEQFF